A single T cell receptor (beta chain) is shown here with its context. The data are from a study of blood T cell repertoires in COVID-19. Study summary: Material from acute and convalescent COVID-19 was sourced from the United States, Italy and Spain. Sample material is recorded as cDNA or gDNA derived from T cells, B-cell-depleted T cells, or PBMCs.

V gave up 5 bases and J gave up 4 bases; unmatched junction bases: 4. The length of the CDR3 is 15 residues. Germline CDR1 and CDR2: PRHDT and FYEKMQ (reference sequence). The Seattle patients joined while their infection was active and were tracked longitudinally afterward. Here immunoSEQ multiplex PCR was the method, and the copy in TCRdb shows in-frame clones only, minus some. This sample yields about 200,000 clones, of which 94% are seen a single time; roughly 0.7% belongs to the top ten. This clonotype originated in a man aged 30-40 years with COVID-19, enrolled during active disease. The rearrangement uses TRBV13 and TRBJ2-4, with 11 positions matching TRBD2. Input material: peripheral blood. The CDR3 nucleotides read TGTGCCAGCAGCCCTGGGACTAGCGGTAAAAACATTCAGTACTTC. It yields the protein CASSPGTSGKNIQYF.